This entry features one TCR beta chain sequence. Profiled with immunoSEQ multiplex PCR; TCRdb holds only in-frame clones, not every one. Of 140,000 to 150,000 clones listed, 78% are singletons. With 1 base removed from V and 1 base from J, the gap between germline ends came to 16 bases. Germline CDR1 is SGHAT and CDR2 is FQNNGV. The CDR3 consists of 17 residues. This entry comes from a study of blood T cell repertoires in COVID-19. The rearrangement uses TRBV11-2 and TRBJ1-2; D not certain. This clonotype originated in a woman between 55 and 75 years old with acute or convalescent COVID-19. The specimen was peripheral blood. CDR3: CASSLGRAAAFNYGYTF. In nucleotides, the CDR3 is TGTGCCAGCAGCTTAGGGAGGGCAGCCGCTTTTAACTATGGCTACACCTTC.